The 14 T cell receptor beta chains listed next were all sequenced from one sample in a study of molecular identifiers for immune sequencing clone quantification. A single record per CDR3 protein comes from TCRdb applying MiXCR to the PCR reads. Among about 510,000 distinct CDR3 sequences listed, around 23% were seen once. Sequencing was performed on naive CD8+ T cells from blood, with Jurkat cell RNA spiked in. Documented subset: FACS-sorted CD8+CD4-CCR7+CD45RA+ naive T cells. Source of these receptors: a human donor in good health. Some libraries in this study had Jurkat cell RNA spiked in.

This clonotype was seen a handful of times. This chain's CDR3 is CASSQDKRSNEQFF. In nucleotides, the CDR3 is TGCGCCAGCAGCCAAGATAAAAGGAGCAATGAGCAGTTCTTC. The chain recombines TRBV4-3 with TRBJ2-1; D not certain. Trimming removed 0 bases from V and 6 bases from J, with 9 bases in between. The CDR3 loop spans 14 amino acids. CDR1 and CDR2 from the germline V gene are LGHNA and YSLEER.

The chain combines TRBV4-1 with TRBJ2-1; tentatively, D is TRBD2 (5 bases). This CDR3 comprises 17 residues. V was trimmed by 1 base and J by 2 bases, leaving 15 bases between them. CDR1 and CDR2 (germline): MGHRA, YSYEKL. This chain's CDR3 is CASSQGKGATPYNEQFF. The CDR3 DNA sequence: TGCGCCAGCAGCCAAGGAAAGGGAGCGACCCCCTACAATGAGCAGTTCTTC.

This clonotype was found a few times. The chain recombines TRBV7-3 with TRBJ2-5; 7 bases are a match to TRBD1. The CDR3 is made up of 19 amino acids. CDR1 is SGHTA and CDR2 is FQGTGA in the germline V gene. V shed 2 bases, J shed 1 base, and the junction held 16 bases outside the gene matches. CDR3 loop: CASSLEAGGPEASQETQYF. CDR3 in DNA: TGTGCCAGCAGCTTAGAGGCAGGGGGACCGGAGGCCTCCCAAGAGACCCAGTACTTC.

This clonotype showed up just a few times. The genes are TRBV4-3 and TRBJ2-7; D may be TRBD1 or TRBD2 (5 bases each). CDR3 length: 17 residues. V was clipped by 1 base and J by 3 bases, with 19 bases between them. CDR1 is LGHNA, CDR2 YSLEER, per germline. The chain's CDR3 is CASSQGDLFSGHYEQYF. The CDR3 coding sequence is TGCGCCAGCAGCCAAGGGGACCTCTTCAGCGGTCACTACGAGCAGTACTTC.

The rearrangement joins TRBV29-1 to TRBJ2-5; 7 nucleotides line up with TRBD2. V lost 1 base, J lost 0 bases, and 5 bases stayed unmatched. The CDR3 is made up of 15 amino acids. The germline CDR1 and CDR2 sequences are SQVTM and ANQGSEA. CDR3 DNA sequence: TGCAGCGTTGAAGCATTCGGGGGGAACCAAGAGACCCAGTACTTC. It encodes CSVEAFGGNQETQYF.

This clonotype was recorded many times. The J gene is TRBJ2-7, the V gene TRBV6-5; 11 nucleotides align to TRBD2. J lost 2 bases, V lost 6 bases, and 9 bases had no gene match. The CDR3 runs 16 residues. Germline assignment: CDR1 MNHEY and CDR2 SVGAGI. The CDR3 spells CASRGRTSGSPYEQYF. The CDR3 nucleotides are TGTGCCAGCAGGGGACGTACTAGCGGGAGCCCCTACGAGCAGTACTTC.

This clonotype was found a few times. This chain uses TRBV5-3 with TRBJ2-7; D not certain. TRBV5-3 carries the ORF label, with uncertain function. Trimming cost V 8 bases and J 2 bases, with 14 bases left between them. The CDR3 runs to 13 residues. The CDR3 coding sequence is TGTGCCAGCAGCCCATATAGCACCTACGAGCAGTACTTC. It translates to CASSPYSTYEQYF.

Only one count was recorded for this clonotype. CDR3 sequence reads: CASRPDGPNEQFF. Written as DNA, the CDR3 is TGCGCCAGCAGACCGGACGGTCCCAATGAGCAGTTCTTC. The chain recombines TRBV4-1 with TRBJ2-1; D is unclear. This CDR3 has 13 amino acids. Between the trimmed V and J ends, which lost 6 bases and 6 bases, there was a span of 12 bases. The germline CDR1 and CDR2 sequences are MGHRA and YSYEKL.

This clonotype was picked up many times. This CDR3 is CASSLAIVEQFF. The CDR3 DNA sequence: TGTGCCAGCAGCTTAGCGATTGTTGAGCAGTTCTTC. The chain uses TRBV7-2 and TRBJ2-1; D unresolved. V was cut by 0 bases and J by 9 bases, with 6 bases left in between. Germline values: CDR1 SGHTA, CDR2 FQGNSA. This CDR3 has 12 residues.

The chain couples TRBV5-5 to TRBJ2-7; D possibly corresponds to TRBD1 (6 bases). CDR3 length: 14 amino acids. Germline V gives CDR1 SGHKS, CDR2 YYEKEE (reference sequence). The V end was cut by 2 bases, the J end by 2 bases, with 11 bases between. CDR3 residues: CASSFVGQAYEQYF. For the CDR3, the DNA is TGTGCCAGCAGCTTTGTGGGACAAGCCTACGAGCAGTACTTC. The whole variable domain, remainder taken from reference TRBV5-5 and TRBJ2-7, is DAGVTQSPTHLIKTRGQQVTLRCSPISGHKSVSWYQQVLGQGPQFIFQYYEKEERGRGNFPDRFSARQFPNYSSELNVNALLLGDSALYLCASSFVGQAYEQYFGPGTRLTVT.

As concerns this clonotype: This may come from a read error, since a much larger clone is one base off. As the CDR3 is not closed by the conserved phenylalanine or tryptophan, this likely results from a read error. The V gene is TRBV4-3, the J gene TRBJ1-1, with D perhaps matching TRBD1 (6 bases). The CDR3 has 13 residues. V shed 4 bases and J shed 2 bases, with 8 bases lying between them. CDR1 is LGHNA and CDR2 is YSLEER in the germline V gene. The DNA of the CDR3 is TGCGCCAGCAGCCTGGGACATAACACTGAAGCTTTCTTA. It is translated as CASSLGHNTEAFL.

This clonotype was observed a single time. The J gene is TRBJ2-7, the V gene TRBV30, with D perhaps being TRBD1 or TRBD2 (5 bases each). Germline CDR1 is GTSNPN and CDR2 is SVGIG (reference sequence). There are 13 residues in the CDR3. The ends were cut back, 3 bases at V and 5 bases at J, with 14 bases in the middle. The CDR3 spells CAWSPGAYHEQYF. CDR3 coding DNA: TGTGCCTGGAGCCCCGGGGCCTACCACGAGCAGTACTTC.

The chain employs TRBV4-3 and TRBJ1-1; D is ambiguous. V lost 0 bases and J lost 1, with 12 bases in between. Germline V gene sequence: CDR1 LGHNA, CDR2 YSLEER. This CDR3 spans 16 amino acids. In nucleotides, the CDR3 is TGCGCCAGCAGCCAAGATCGACAAGCCCCGAACACTGAAGCTTTCTTT. This sequence encodes CASSQDRQAPNTEAFF.

The chain joins TRBV12-3 or TRBV12-4 to TRBJ1-2, with 8 bases fitting TRBD1. With 6 bases clipped from V and 1 base from J, the junction kept 7 bases outside the gene matches. The CDR3 runs 15 residues. The CDR3 here is CASSSTGALNYGYTF. CDR3 sequence (DNA): TGTGCCAGCAGCTCGACAGGGGCGCTTAACTATGGCTACACCTTC.